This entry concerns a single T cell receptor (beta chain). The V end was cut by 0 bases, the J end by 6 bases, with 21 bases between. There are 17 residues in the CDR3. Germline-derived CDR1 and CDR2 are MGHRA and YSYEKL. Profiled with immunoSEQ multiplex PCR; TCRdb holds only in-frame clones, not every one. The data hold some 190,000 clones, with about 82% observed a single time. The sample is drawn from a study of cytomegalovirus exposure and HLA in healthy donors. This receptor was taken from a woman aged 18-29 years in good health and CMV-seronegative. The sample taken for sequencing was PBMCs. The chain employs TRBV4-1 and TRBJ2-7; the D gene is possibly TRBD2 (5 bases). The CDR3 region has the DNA TGCGCCAGCAGCCAAGAAAGGGAACGGGGTACCCGTAGCGAGCAGTACTTC. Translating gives CASSQERERGTRSEQYF.